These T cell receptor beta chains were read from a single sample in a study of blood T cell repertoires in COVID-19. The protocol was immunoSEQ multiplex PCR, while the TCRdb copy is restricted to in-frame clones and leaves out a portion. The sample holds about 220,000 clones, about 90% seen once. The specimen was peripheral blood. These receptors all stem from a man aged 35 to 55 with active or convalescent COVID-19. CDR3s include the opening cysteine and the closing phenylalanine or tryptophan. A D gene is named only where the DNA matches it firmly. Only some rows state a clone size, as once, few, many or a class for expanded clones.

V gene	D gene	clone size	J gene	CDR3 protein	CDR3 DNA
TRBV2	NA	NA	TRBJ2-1	CASITNHNEQFF	TGTGCCAGCATAACTAACCACAATGAGCAGTTCTTC
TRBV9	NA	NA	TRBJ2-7	CASSVASGGTDAYEQYF	TGTGCCAGCAGCGTAGCTTCTGGGGGGACCGATGCCTACGAGCAGTACTTC
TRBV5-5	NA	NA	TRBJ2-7	CASSLNGVPEQYF	TGTGCCAGCAGCTTGAACGGGGTGCCCGAGCAGTACTTC
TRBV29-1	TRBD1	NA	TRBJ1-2	CSVDDSGGSNYGYTF	TGCAGCGTTGACGATTCAGGGGGGTCTAACTATGGCTACACCTTC
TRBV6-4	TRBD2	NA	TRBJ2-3	CASRRTSGGTDTQYF	TGTGCCAGCAGAAGGACTAGCGGGGGCACAGATACGCAGTATTTT
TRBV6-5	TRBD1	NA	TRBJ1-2	CASSYRTGGANGYTF	TGTGCCAGCAGTTATCGGACAGGGGGCGCAAATGGCTACACCTTC
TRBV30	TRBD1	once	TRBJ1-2	CAWSGGTGNLPNYGYTF	TGTGCCTGGAGCGGAGGGACAGGTAACCTCCCCAACTATGGCTACACCTTC
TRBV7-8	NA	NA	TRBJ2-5	CASSFQGNQETQYF	TGTGCCAGCAGCTTTCAGGGGAACCAAGAGACCCAGTACTTC
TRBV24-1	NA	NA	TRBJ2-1	CATSDLGTYNEQFF	TGTGCCACCAGTGATTTAGGGACATACAATGAGCAGTTCTTC
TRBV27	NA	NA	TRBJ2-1	CASSLAGAGNEQFF	TGTGCCAGCAGTTTAGCGGGGGCCGGCAATGAGCAGTTCTTC
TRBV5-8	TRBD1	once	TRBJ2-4	CASSPRDRGNIQYF	TGTGCCAGCAGCCCGCGGGACAGGGGAAACATTCAGTACTTC
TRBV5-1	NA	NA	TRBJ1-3	CASSPEAVDYSGNTIYF	TGCGCCAGCAGCCCCGAGGCGGTGGACTACTCTGGAAACACCATATATTTT
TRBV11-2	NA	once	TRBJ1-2	CASSLDRGNYGYTF	TGTGCCAGCAGCTTAGATAGGGGGAACTATGGCTACACCTTC
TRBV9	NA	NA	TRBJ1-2	CASSADSGAYYGYTF	TGTGCCAGCAGCGCCGATTCAGGGGCCTACTATGGCTACACCTTC
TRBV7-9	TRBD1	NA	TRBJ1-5	CASSLLGQGDQPQHF	TGTGCCAGCAGCTTATTGGGGCAGGGGGATCAGCCCCAGCATTTT
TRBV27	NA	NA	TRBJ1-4	CASSLRQGGFEKLFF	TGTGCCAGCAGTTTACGGCAGGGAGGGTTTGAAAAACTGTTTTTT
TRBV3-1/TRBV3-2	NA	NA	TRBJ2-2	CASSQDFAGWNTGELFF	TGTGCCAGCAGCCAAGATTTCGCGGGGTGGAACACCGGGGAGCTGTTTTTT
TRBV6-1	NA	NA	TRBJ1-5	CASSEEGLHYQPQHF	TGTGCCAGCAGTGAAGAGGGACTTCATTACCAGCCCCAGCATTTT
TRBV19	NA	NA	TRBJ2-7	CASSMGWGQSYEQYF	TGTGCCAGTAGTATGGGTTGGGGACAAAGCTACGAGCAGTACTTC
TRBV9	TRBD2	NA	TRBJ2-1	CASSVAGTTFEQFF	TGTGCCAGCAGCGTAGCTGGGACTACCTTTGAGCAGTTCTTC
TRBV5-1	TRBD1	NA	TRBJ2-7	CASSLTTGGSNEQYF	TGCGCCAGCAGCCTAACGACAGGGGGCTCAAACGAGCAGTACTTC
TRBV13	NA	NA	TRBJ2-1	CASSFRYNEQFF	TGTGCCAGCAGCTTTCGCTACAATGAGCAGTTCTTC
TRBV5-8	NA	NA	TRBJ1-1	CASSLQYTEAFF	TGTGCCAGCAGCTTACAATACACTGAAGCTTTCTTT
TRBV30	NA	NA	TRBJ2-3	CAWSVSDSTQYF	TGTGCCTGGAGTGTTTCGGACAGCACGCAGTATTTT
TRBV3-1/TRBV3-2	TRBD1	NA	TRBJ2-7	CASSPGTGSEQYF	TGTGCCAGCAGCCCCGGGACAGGGAGCGAGCAGTACTTC
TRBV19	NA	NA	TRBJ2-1	CASSIDLSNEQFF	TGTGCCAGTAGTATAGATCTTTCGAATGAGCAGTTCTTC
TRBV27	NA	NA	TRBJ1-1	CASSLSRNTEAFF	TGTGCCAGCAGTTTATCGAGGAACACTGAAGCTTTCTTT
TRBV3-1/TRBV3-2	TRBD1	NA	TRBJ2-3	CASSPTRQGGEDTQYF	TGTGCCAGCAGCCCCACCCGACAGGGCGGAGAAGATACGCAGTATTTT
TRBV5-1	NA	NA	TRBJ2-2	CASSLDPQANTGELFF	TGCGCCAGCAGCTTGGACCCCCAGGCGAACACCGGGGAGCTGTTTTTT
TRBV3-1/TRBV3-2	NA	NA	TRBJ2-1	CASSQQAPNEQFF	TGTGCCAGCAGCCAACAAGCCCCCAATGAGCAGTTCTTC
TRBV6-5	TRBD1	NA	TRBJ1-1	CASSRQGAMNTEAFF	TGTGCCAGCAGTCGACAGGGGGCCATGAACACTGAAGCTTTCTTT
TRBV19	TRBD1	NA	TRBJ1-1	CASINRGMNTEAFF	TGTGCCAGTATCAACAGGGGAATGAACACTGAAGCTTTCTTT
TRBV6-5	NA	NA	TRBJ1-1	CASSYSQGRLNTEAFF	TGTGCCAGCAGTTACTCTCAGGGTCGGCTGAACACTGAAGCTTTCTTT
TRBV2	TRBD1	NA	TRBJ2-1	CASRWTGTGNEQFF	TGTGCCAGCAGGTGGACAGGGACGGGCAATGAGCAGTTCTTC
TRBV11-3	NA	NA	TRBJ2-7	CASSLGGGPYEQYF	TGTGCCAGCAGCTTAGGGGGGGGGCCCTACGAGCAGTACTTC
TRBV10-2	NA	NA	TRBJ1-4	CASSEPGTNEKLFF	TGCGCCAGCAGTGAGCCAGGGACTAATGAAAAACTGTTTTTT
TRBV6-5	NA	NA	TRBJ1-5	CASSYGTDSNQPQHF	TGTGCCAGCAGTTACGGTACAGATAGCAATCAGCCCCAGCATTTT
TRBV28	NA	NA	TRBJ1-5	CASRSGGKGHQPQHF	TGTGCCAGCCGCTCGGGAGGGAAAGGTCATCAGCCCCAGCATTTT
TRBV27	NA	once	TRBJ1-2	CASSLFGEGGYTF	TGTGCCAGCAGTTTATTCGGGGAGGGTGGCTACACCTTC
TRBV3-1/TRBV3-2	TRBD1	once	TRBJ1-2	CASSQYRGFTRFYGYTF	TGTGCCAGCAGCCAATACAGGGGGTTCACCCGATTCTATGGCTACACCTTC
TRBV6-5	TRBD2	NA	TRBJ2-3	CASRLSGTSTDTQYF	TGTGCCAGCAGACTTAGCGGGACTTCCACAGATACGCAGTATTTT
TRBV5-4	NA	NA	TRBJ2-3	CASGQTGTDTQYF	TGTGCCAGCGGACAGACGGGCACAGATACGCAGTATTTT
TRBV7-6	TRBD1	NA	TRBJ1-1	CASSLGTGNTEAFF	TGTGCCAGCAGCCTTGGGACAGGGAACACTGAAGCTTTCTTT
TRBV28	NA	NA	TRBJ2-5	CASHSPGRDRTQYF	TGTGCCAGCCACAGTCCCGGACGCGACAGGACCCAGTACTTC
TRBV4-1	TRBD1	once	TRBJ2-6	CASSLRGQGSGANVLTF	TGCGCCAGCAGCCTCCGCGGACAGGGCTCTGGGGCCAACGTCCTGACTTTC
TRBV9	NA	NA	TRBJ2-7	CASSVGQNYEQYF	TGTGCCAGCAGCGTAGGGCAGAACTACGAGCAGTACTTC
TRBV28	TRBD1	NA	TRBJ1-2	CASLYEGARIGYTF	TGTGCCAGCCTTTACGAGGGGGCGCGTATTGGCTACACCTTC
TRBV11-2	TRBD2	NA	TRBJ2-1	CASSRRGSGRQFSYNEQFF	TGTGCCAGCAGCCGGCGAGGGAGCGGGAGACAATTCTCCTACAATGAGCAGTTCTTC
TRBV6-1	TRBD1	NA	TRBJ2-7	CASSETGIYEQYF	TGTGCCAGCAGTGAGACAGGGATCTACGAGCAGTACTTC
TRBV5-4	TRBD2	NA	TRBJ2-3	CASSLILAGADTQYF	TGTGCCAGCAGCTTAATACTAGCGGGAGCAGATACGCAGTATTTT
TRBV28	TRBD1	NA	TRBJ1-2	CASSPRQGLGGYTF	TGTGCCAGCAGCCCAAGACAGGGGTTGGGGGGCTACACCTTC
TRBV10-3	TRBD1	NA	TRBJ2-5	CAISDGDSQETQYF	TGTGCCATCAGTGACGGGGACAGCCAAGAGACCCAGTACTTC
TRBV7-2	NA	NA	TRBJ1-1	CAGGNALNTEAFF	TGTGCCGGGGGGAATGCCCTCAACACTGAAGCTTTCTTT
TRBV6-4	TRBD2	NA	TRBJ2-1	CASSESSGTNNEQFF	TGTGCCAGCAGTGAATCTAGCGGAACAAACAATGAGCAGTTCTTC
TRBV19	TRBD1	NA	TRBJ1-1	CASSHATGLMNTEAFF	TGTGCCAGTAGTCATGCGACAGGGCTCATGAACACTGAAGCTTTCTTT
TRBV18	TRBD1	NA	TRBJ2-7	CASSEGQGSSYEQYF	TGTGCCAGCTCTGAGGGACAGGGGAGCTCCTACGAGCAGTACTTC
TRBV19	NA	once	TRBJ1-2	CASSIGLGGNYGYTF	TGTGCCAGTAGTATCGGCTTAGGAGGGAACTATGGCTACACCTTC
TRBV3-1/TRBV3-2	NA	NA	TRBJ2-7	CASSQIASEQYF	TGTGCCAGCAGCCAAATCGCTAGCGAGCAGTACTTC
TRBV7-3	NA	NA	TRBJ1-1	CASRLDTAEAFF	TGTGCCAGCAGGTTAGACACAGCTGAAGCTTTCTTT
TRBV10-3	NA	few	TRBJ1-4	CAISESGRVGEKLFF	TGTGCCATCAGTGAGTCAGGCAGGGTCGGTGAAAAACTGTTTTTT